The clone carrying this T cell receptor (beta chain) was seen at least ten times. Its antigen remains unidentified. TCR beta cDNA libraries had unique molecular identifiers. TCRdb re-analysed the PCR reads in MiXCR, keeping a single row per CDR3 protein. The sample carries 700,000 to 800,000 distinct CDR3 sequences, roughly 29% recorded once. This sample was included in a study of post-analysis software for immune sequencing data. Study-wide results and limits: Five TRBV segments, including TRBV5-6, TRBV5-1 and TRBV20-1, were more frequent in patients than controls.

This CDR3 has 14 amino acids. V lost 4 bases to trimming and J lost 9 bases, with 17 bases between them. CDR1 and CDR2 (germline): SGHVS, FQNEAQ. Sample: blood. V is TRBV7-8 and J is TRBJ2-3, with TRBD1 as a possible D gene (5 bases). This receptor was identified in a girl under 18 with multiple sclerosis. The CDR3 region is CASSSASGIDTQYF. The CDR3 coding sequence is TGTGCCAGCAGCTCTGCGTCAGGGATTGACACGCAGTATTTT.